These T cell receptor beta chains were read from a single sample in a study of lymphopenia after photon versus proton radiotherapy. This table comes from immunoSEQ multiplex PCR, and its TCRdb copy is limited to in-frame clones, with some not included. The data hold around 30,000 clones, with approximately 87% observed a single time. Sequenced here: peripheral blood, sampled from a patient treated with proton-based radiotherapy. The receptors were sampled from a woman aged 55-75 years with cholangiocarcinoma. Some clones in this sample may be carry-over from other donors' samples. Both conserved end residues are part of each CDR3.

cdr3_length	v_call	j_call	cdr3_aa
16	TRBV7-2	TRBJ2-7	CASSLWLTGSAYEQYF
16	TRBV5-1	TRBJ2-3	CASSLAGGRDTDTQYF
16	TRBV19	TRBJ1-1	CASPAGTGQLNTEAFF
16	TRBV19	TRBJ2-1	CASNPIPEEFPYEQFF
13	TRBV6-6	TRBJ1-1	CASIIQMNTEAFF
14	TRBV2	-	CASSLDRAFDEQYF
13	TRBV19	TRBJ1-4	CASRAGSNEKLFF
16	TRBV2	TRBJ2-1	CASSESLRGARLEQFF
16	TRBV14	TRBJ1-2	CASSQESVVTNYGYTF
13	TRBV18	TRBJ1-1	CASSPDMNTEAFF
16	TRBV7-9	TRBJ2-3	CASSGRDRASPDTQYF
12	TRBV11-2	TRBJ2-7	CAVDTSSYEQYF
15	TRBV5-1	TRBJ2-5	CASSPVSLSQETQYF
13	TRBV2	TRBJ2-5	CASSGDRDETQYF
14	TRBV14	TRBJ1-1	CASSQEVVNTEAFF
14	TRBV10-1	TRBJ1-3	CASSPGPSGNTIYF
16	TRBV4-2	TRBJ2-1	CASSQDRQGAYNEQFF
15	TRBV9	TRBJ2-1	CASSYSGSSYNEQFF
12	TRBV18	TRBJ1-2	CASSPGGEGYTF
16	TRBV10-2	TRBJ1-5	CASSDLRGSKNQPQHF
16	TRBV28	TRBJ1-5	CASSSHWTGKNQPQHF
13	TRBV2	TRBJ1-1	CASTPDLNTEAFF
14	TRBV5-4	TRBJ2-7	CASSQPGQGDEQYF
13	TRBV7-9	TRBJ2-7	CASSRDGTYEQYF
14	TRBV5-4	TRBJ1-5	CASSRDRSNQPQHF
17	TRBV7-8	TRBJ1-2	CASSDILTRDRTYGYTF
15	TRBV18	TRBJ2-1	CASSSGTSLGNEQFF
14	TRBV5-1	TRBJ1-2	CASSFPGQLWGYTF
14	TRBV14	TRBJ1-1	CASSQPGMNTEAFF
14	TRBV19	TRBJ1-1	CASSGQGENTEAFF
15	TRBV5-1	TRBJ2-3	CASRSGSLGVDTQYF
13	TRBV29-1	TRBJ1-2	CSVHVIANYGYTF
16	TRBV7-2	TRBJ2-7	CASSLSRSGSSYEQYF
15	TRBV5-1	TRBJ2-1	CAIQEGLAGFYEQFF
13	TRBV11-3	TRBJ1-1	CASSAQGGTEAFF
16	TRBV5-1	TRBJ2-1	CASSLVVAGLNNEQFF
15	TRBV6-1	TRBJ2-5	CASSVGTSGGETQYF
13	TRBV7-8	TRBJ1-1	CASSRVGSTEAFF
16	TRBV15	TRBJ2-7	CATSRDLGTYSYEQYF
13	TRBV2	TRBJ2-5	CASSGQTRETQYF
16	TRBV29-1	TRBJ2-2	CSVEEAGGPNTGELFF
14	TRBV27	TRBJ1-2	CASSPQLLGYVYTF
15	TRBV6-5	TRBJ1-6	CASSYSPDNNSPLHF